The T cell receptor beta chain under discussion was sequenced for a study of cytomegalovirus exposure and HLA in healthy donors. Study in general: A subsequent analysis stated that the 120 or so validation repertoires were run on the same platform as the roughly 670 first-cohort repertoires. Study observations and caveats: In vitro work confirmed that a few CMV-associated chains recognize CMV antigens. Cytomegalovirus status was reportedly diagnosed by the classifier with high specificity and sensitivity.

The CDR3 length is 13 residues. Germline V gene data show CDR1 as LNHNV and CDR2 as YYDKDF (reference sequence). V was cut by 3 bases and J by 2 bases, with 7 bases left in between. Concerning this clone itself: Its specificity is not known.

Assay used: immunoSEQ multiplex PCR; TCRdb lists only in-frame clones, some missing. This sample has 150,000 to 200,000 clones, with roughly four fifths found just once. The source is a woman under 30 in good health and CMV-seropositive. Sequenced: PBMCs. The chain couples TRBV15 to TRBJ1-2; a possible D gene is TRBD1 (6 bases). Here the CDR3 DNA reads TGTGCCACCAGCAGGACAGGAAACTATGGCTACACCTTC. Protein product: CATSRTGNYGYTF. Filled out from reference TRBV15 and TRBJ1-2, the complete variable domain reads DAMVIQNPRYQVTQFGKPVTLSCSQTLNHNVMYWYQQKSSQAPKLLFHYYDKDFNNEADTPDNFQSRRPNTSFCFLDIRSPGLGDTAMYLCATSRTGNYGYTFGSGTRLTVV.